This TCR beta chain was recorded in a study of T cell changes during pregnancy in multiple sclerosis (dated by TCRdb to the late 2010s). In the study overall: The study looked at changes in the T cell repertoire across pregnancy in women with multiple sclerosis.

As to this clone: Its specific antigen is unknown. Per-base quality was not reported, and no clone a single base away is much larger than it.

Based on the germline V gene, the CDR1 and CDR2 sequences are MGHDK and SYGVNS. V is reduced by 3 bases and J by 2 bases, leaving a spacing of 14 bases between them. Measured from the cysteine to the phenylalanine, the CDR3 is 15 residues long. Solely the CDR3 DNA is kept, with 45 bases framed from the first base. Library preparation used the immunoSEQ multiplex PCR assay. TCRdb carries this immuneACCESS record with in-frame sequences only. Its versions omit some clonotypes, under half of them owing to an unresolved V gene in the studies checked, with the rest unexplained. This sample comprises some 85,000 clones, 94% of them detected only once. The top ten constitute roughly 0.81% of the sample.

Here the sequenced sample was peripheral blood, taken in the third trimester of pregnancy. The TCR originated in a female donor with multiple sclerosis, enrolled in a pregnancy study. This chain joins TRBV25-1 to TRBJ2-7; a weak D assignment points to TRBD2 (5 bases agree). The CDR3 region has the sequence CASSDAAFGTYEQYF. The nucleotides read TGTGCCAGCAGTGACGCGGCCTTCGGGACCTACGAGCAGTACTTC.